This TCR beta chain originates from a study of blood T cell repertoires in COVID-19. Whole-study context: Nucleic acid was either cDNA or gDNA, and it came from T cells, B-cell-depleted T cells, or PBMCs.

How the authors handled the data: Amplification of reference gene primers was used by the study to estimate nucleated cell counts. Sequencing was performed with immunoSEQ multiplex PCR; in TCRdb, only in-frame clones are kept and a portion is missing. V, J and clone size reflect that table, while D and trimming were determined from the DNA. The repertoire consists of about 100,000 clones, with roughly 80% occurring once and the leading ten covering approximately 26%. Per the germline V gene, CDR1 is MNHEY and CDR2 is SMNVEV (reference sequence). The V segment lost 3 bases and the J segment 1 base; nucleotides outside the gene matches: 11. This CDR3 is 18 amino acids long.

The TCR was taken from a man in his 60s with acute or convalescent COVID-19. Sequenced sample: peripheral blood. The chain links TRBV27 to TRBJ2-3; 9 nucleotides agree with TRBD1. DNA of the CDR3: TGTGCCAGCAGTTTCTATCCCGCCCGGACAGGGGGCACAGATACGCAGTATTTT. Its translation: CASSFYPARTGGTDTQYF.